What follows describes a single T cell receptor (beta chain). This entry comes from a study of blood T cells in healthy people across ages. Study background: Template switching picked up about one barcoded beta molecule for each two T cells.

Using a J-beta primer mix together with a sample-barcoded 5' primer, a second PCR was run for roughly 6 to 11 cycles. Each cDNA molecule was tagged by a template-switch adaptor that had 12 random nucleotides. TCRdb re-analysed the 5' RACE reads in MiXCR, keeping a single row per CDR3 protein. The sample has approximately 800,000 distinct CDR3 sequences; approximately 35% are singletons. The germline gives CDR1 SGHDT, CDR2 YYEEEE. The CDR3 sequence is 12 residues long. V shed 1 base and J shed 8 bases, with 7 bases lying between them. Sequencing was performed on blood. The chain employs TRBV5-6 and TRBJ2-1; TRBD2 is a possible D gene (5 bases). The TCR was taken from a young man in good health. CDR3 bases: TGTGCCAGCAGCTTGACTAGTTATGAGCAGTTCTTC. Protein product: CASSLTSYEQFF.